This entry concerns a single T cell receptor (beta chain). V was clipped by 2 bases and J by 4 bases; unmatched bases: 2. The CDR3 runs 14 residues. Germline V gives CDR1 SGDLS, CDR2 YYNGEE. Primers for the PCR totalled 60 Vbeta and 13 Jbeta. Generated by immunoSEQ multiplex PCR, the TCRdb table keeps only in-frame clones and is missing some. The table shows around 98,000 clones, with under 70% occurring only once. Healthy people donating bone marrow made up the donors. The record originates from a study of cytomegalovirus exposure and HLA in healthy donors. Specimen: PBMCs. The clonotype was recovered from a middle-aged man in good health and CMV-seronegative. The chain carries TRBV9 and TRBJ1-1; 10 nucleotides align to TRBD1. This chain's CDR3 is CASSVGQGGTEAFF. The CDR3 DNA reads as TGTGCCAGCAGCGTCGGACAGGGGGGCACTGAAGCTTTCTTT.